This entry lists 2 T cell receptor beta chains sequenced from one sample in a study of regulatory T cells in long-lasting Graves disease. Both iRepertoire HTBI primers and Arm-PCR of CDR3 regions were used to build the TCR beta libraries. TCRdb passed the multiplex PCR reads through MiXCR, listing each CDR3 protein once. The sample lists roughly 430,000 distinct CDR3 sequences, about 17% occurring once. This sample's time point: newly diagnosed GD, antithyroid drugs for less than 3 months. The authors made the TCR library using RNA they extracted from PBMCs. These data also featured in a second study, about T cells in Graves' hyperthyroidism and ophthalmopathy.

The specimen comprised peripheral blood mononuclear cells (PBMCs), sampled at new diagnosis, from a patient treated with antithyroid drugs. These receptors were collected from a woman in her thirties with Graves disease.

Points on this clonotype: Germline and junction disagree at one end, which may indicate a read error. CDR3 in amino acids: CATAGLAKTGELFF. CDR3 in DNA: TGTGCCACCGCTGGACTAGCGAAGACCGGGGAGCTGTTTTTT. The chain carries TRBV3-1 and TRBJ2-2; 9 bases fit TRBD2. The CDR3 loop spans 14 amino acids. CDR1 and CDR2 (germline): LGHDT, YNNKEL (reference sequence).

This clonotype was counted at least ten times. CDR3 coding DNA: TGTGCCAGCAGCCCGGACCCTGATTGGGTCAATGAGCAGTTCTTC. Its translation: CASSPDPDWVNEQFF. The chain has TRBV5-5 and TRBJ2-1, with D hard to call. Trimming cost V 4 bases and J 6 bases, with 17 bases left between them. Germline-derived CDR1 and CDR2 are SGHKS and YYEKEE (reference sequence). This CDR3 has 15 residues.